This T cell receptor beta chain derives from a study of shared clonotypes between healthy human individuals. The CDR3 extends over 12 amino acids. Trimming pared 0 bases from V and 8 bases from J, leaving 5 bases between. Germline V gene sequence: CDR1 SGHVS, CDR2 FQNEAQ. Naive CD8 cells, CD45RO-negative and positively selected for CCR7, excluded terminally differentiated effector memory CD45RA+ cells. For each subset, genomic DNA was distributed in equal portions over several immunoSEQ plates. Libraries were prepared by immunoSEQ multiplex PCR; TCRdb keeps only in-frame clonotypes and omits some of them. The repertoire holds around 1,900,000 clones, with about 94% as singletons.

This chain links TRBV7-8 with TRBJ2-1; no clear D gene. The TCR sequence derives from a young man in good health. Some clones in this sample may be carry-over from other donors' samples. The sequenced sample consisted of naive CD8+ T cells from PBMCs. Here the CDR3 DNA reads TGTGCCAGCAGCTTAGCGCGGTATGAGCAGTTCTTC. It translates to CASSLARYEQFF. Full variable domain (remainder filled in from reference TRBV7-8 and TRBJ2-1): GAGVSQSPRYKVAKRGQDVALRCDPISGHVSLFWYQQALGQGPEFLTYFQNEAQLDKSGLPSDRFFAERPEGSVSTLKIQRTQQEDSAVYLCASSLARYEQFFGPGTRLTVL.